The rows below give T cell receptor beta chains drawn from one sample of a study of radiotherapy plus CTLA-4 blockade in lung cancer. Assay: immunoSEQ multiplex PCR; the TCRdb copy retains only in-frame clones and omits some. The sample yields around 72,000 clones, about 80% seen once. The sequences come from peripheral blood, collected from a patient treated with radiotherapy plus ipilimumab. These TCRs come from a human donor with non-small cell lung cancer who had a complete response to radiotherapy plus ipilimumab. CDR3s leave out the opening cysteine and the closing phenylalanine or tryptophan. Each record gives: CDR3 protein, clone size, D gene, V gene. D genes are given only for firm matches. Size is omitted from some rows. Given values are once, few, many or a class for expanded clones.

cdr3_aa: ASSPRSFTGELF; clone_size: .; d_call: .; v_call: TRBV18
cdr3_aa: ATTQGNTIY; clone_size: few; d_call: .; v_call: TRBV6-5
cdr3_aa: ASSLFGTGGYGYT; clone_size: .; d_call: TRBD1; v_call: TRBV5-5
cdr3_aa: ASSARTANTEAF; clone_size: .; d_call: .; v_call: TRBV9
cdr3_aa: ASSEFDEQF; clone_size: .; d_call: .; v_call: TRBV10-2
cdr3_aa: ASSLPVNNEQF; clone_size: .; d_call: .; v_call: TRBV7-2
cdr3_aa: ASSFRQGYYNEQF; clone_size: .; d_call: .; v_call: TRBV27
cdr3_aa: ASSDGTSGKGNTQY; clone_size: once; d_call: TRBD2; v_call: TRBV10-1
cdr3_aa: ASSREMLGPPYGYT; clone_size: few; d_call: .; v_call: TRBV11-2
cdr3_aa: ASSSGQQSYNEQF; clone_size: .; d_call: .; v_call: TRBV7-2
cdr3_aa: ASSDTDRGTEAF; clone_size: .; d_call: TRBD1; v_call: TRBV6-4
cdr3_aa: ASSSGLAGGTDTQY; clone_size: .; d_call: TRBD2; v_call: TRBV11-3
cdr3_aa: ASSPGTGVGYGYT; clone_size: .; d_call: TRBD1; v_call: TRBV9
cdr3_aa: SAHNRGLSTEAF; clone_size: .; d_call: TRBD1; v_call: TRBV29-1
cdr3_aa: ATRDRSTGELF; clone_size: .; d_call: .; v_call: TRBV19
cdr3_aa: ASSLQGNGYT; clone_size: once; d_call: .; v_call: TRBV11-2
cdr3_aa: ASSQDPPQTLPDTQY; clone_size: .; d_call: .; v_call: TRBV4-3
cdr3_aa: ASSPRGQINEQF; clone_size: .; d_call: TRBD1; v_call: TRBV7-8
cdr3_aa: AISERLAGDNEQF; clone_size: .; d_call: TRBD2; v_call: TRBV10-3
cdr3_aa: ASRGSLSYEQY; clone_size: .; d_call: .; v_call: TRBV10-2
cdr3_aa: ASSLAEGGSGYT; clone_size: once; d_call: .; v_call: TRBV5-1
cdr3_aa: ASSPELTAF; clone_size: medium-sized; d_call: .; v_call: TRBV7-2
cdr3_aa: ASKGAGGLISYEQY; clone_size: .; d_call: TRBD1; v_call: TRBV27
cdr3_aa: ASSLGLRRADTQY; clone_size: .; d_call: .; v_call: TRBV5-1
cdr3_aa: ASSIPPSGGAGGYT; clone_size: .; d_call: TRBD1; v_call: TRBV19
cdr3_aa: ASSASPGQGETF; clone_size: few; d_call: TRBD1; v_call: TRBV6-4
cdr3_aa: ASRPLAGGPYGELF; clone_size: .; d_call: TRBD2; v_call: TRBV27
cdr3_aa: ASMRGYSYNEQF; clone_size: .; d_call: .; v_call: TRBV6-5
cdr3_aa: ASSGGTGPTYEQY; clone_size: .; d_call: TRBD1; v_call: TRBV6-5
cdr3_aa: ASDRAYSNQPQH; clone_size: .; d_call: TRBD1; v_call: TRBV2
cdr3_aa: AWTNSPNNEQF; clone_size: .; d_call: .; v_call: TRBV30
cdr3_aa: ASSRTGGPSTGELF; clone_size: .; d_call: TRBD1; v_call: TRBV18
cdr3_aa: ASSLAGAGYT; clone_size: .; d_call: .; v_call: TRBV7-8
cdr3_aa: AISGHVRGHHEAF; clone_size: few; d_call: .; v_call: TRBV10-3
cdr3_aa: ASSEAQRQGYEQY; clone_size: .; d_call: TRBD1; v_call: TRBV2
cdr3_aa: SVDGGRASAGLF; clone_size: .; d_call: TRBD2; v_call: TRBV29-1
cdr3_aa: ASSEVRVYEQY; clone_size: .; d_call: .; v_call: TRBV2
cdr3_aa: AWRENQPQH; clone_size: once; d_call: .; v_call: TRBV30
cdr3_aa: AIKQTSGGAAELF; clone_size: .; d_call: TRBD2; v_call: TRBV10-3
cdr3_aa: ASSLGGGPNEKLF; clone_size: .; d_call: .; v_call: TRBV11-2
cdr3_aa: ASSWTTGADQPQH; clone_size: few; d_call: TRBD1; v_call: TRBV6-5
cdr3_aa: ASINGLAGTDTQY; clone_size: .; d_call: TRBD2; v_call: TRBV6-1
cdr3_aa: ASGQGATSYEQY; clone_size: .; d_call: TRBD1; v_call: TRBV30
cdr3_aa: ASSSLGTGGLNEQF; clone_size: few; d_call: TRBD1; v_call: TRBV6-5
cdr3_aa: ASSKTGRIINEKLF; clone_size: .; d_call: .; v_call: TRBV5-1
cdr3_aa: ASSHQTGGMNTEAF; clone_size: .; d_call: TRBD1; v_call: TRBV4-1
cdr3_aa: TSSQENGGNNYGYT; clone_size: .; d_call: .; v_call: TRBV1
cdr3_aa: ASSQDEMSQGRESNQPQH; clone_size: .; d_call: .; v_call: TRBV4-1
cdr3_aa: ASSLTRNTGELF; clone_size: .; d_call: .; v_call: TRBV10-2
cdr3_aa: ASCDRYSGNTIY; clone_size: .; d_call: .; v_call: TRBV19
cdr3_aa: ASNRDYGYT; clone_size: few; d_call: .; v_call: TRBV2
cdr3_aa: ASSEGQFRGGNTIY; clone_size: .; d_call: .; v_call: TRBV6-1
cdr3_aa: ASSYSIRNTEAF; clone_size: .; d_call: .; v_call: TRBV6-5